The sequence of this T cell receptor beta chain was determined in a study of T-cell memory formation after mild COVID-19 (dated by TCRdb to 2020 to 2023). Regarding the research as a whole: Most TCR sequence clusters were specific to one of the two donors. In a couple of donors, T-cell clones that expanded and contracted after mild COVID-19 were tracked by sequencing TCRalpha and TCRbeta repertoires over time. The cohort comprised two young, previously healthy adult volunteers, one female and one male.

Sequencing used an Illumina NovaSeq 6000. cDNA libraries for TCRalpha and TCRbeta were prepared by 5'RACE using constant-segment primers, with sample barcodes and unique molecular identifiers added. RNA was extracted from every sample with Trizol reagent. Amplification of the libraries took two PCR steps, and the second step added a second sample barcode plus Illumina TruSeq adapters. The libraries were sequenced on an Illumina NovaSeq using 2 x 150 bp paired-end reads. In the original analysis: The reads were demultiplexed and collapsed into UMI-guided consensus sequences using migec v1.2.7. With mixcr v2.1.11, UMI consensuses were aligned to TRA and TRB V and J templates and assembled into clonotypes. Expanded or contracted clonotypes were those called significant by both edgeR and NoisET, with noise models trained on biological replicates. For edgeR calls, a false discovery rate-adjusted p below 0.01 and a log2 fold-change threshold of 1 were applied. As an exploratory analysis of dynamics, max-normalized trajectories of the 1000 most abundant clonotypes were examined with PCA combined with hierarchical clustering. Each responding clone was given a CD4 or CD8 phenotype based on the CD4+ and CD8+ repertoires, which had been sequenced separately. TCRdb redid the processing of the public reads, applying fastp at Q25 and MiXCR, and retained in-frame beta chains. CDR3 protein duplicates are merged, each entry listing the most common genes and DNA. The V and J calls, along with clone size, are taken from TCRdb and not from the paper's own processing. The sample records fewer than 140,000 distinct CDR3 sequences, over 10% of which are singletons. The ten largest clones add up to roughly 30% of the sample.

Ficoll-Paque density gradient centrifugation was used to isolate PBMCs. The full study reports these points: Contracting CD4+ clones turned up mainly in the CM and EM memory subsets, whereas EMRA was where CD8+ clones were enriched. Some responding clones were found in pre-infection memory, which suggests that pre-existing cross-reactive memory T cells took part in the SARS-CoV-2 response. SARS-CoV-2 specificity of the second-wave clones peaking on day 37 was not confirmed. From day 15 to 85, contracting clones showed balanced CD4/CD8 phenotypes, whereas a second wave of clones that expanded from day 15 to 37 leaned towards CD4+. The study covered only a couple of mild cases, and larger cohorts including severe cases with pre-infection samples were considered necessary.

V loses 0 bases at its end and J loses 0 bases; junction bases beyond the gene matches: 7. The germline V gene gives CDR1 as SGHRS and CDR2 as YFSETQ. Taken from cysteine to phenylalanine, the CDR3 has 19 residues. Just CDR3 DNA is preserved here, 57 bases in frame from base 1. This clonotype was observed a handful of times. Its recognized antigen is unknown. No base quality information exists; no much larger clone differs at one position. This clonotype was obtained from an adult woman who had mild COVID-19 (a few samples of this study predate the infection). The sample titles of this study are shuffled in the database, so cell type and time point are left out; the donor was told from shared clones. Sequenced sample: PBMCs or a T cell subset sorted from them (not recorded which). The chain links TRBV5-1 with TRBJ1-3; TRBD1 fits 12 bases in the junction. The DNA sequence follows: TGCGCCAGCAGCTTGGACGGGACAGGGGGCGTTTACTCTGGAAACACCATATATTTT. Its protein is CASSLDGTGGVYSGNTIYF.